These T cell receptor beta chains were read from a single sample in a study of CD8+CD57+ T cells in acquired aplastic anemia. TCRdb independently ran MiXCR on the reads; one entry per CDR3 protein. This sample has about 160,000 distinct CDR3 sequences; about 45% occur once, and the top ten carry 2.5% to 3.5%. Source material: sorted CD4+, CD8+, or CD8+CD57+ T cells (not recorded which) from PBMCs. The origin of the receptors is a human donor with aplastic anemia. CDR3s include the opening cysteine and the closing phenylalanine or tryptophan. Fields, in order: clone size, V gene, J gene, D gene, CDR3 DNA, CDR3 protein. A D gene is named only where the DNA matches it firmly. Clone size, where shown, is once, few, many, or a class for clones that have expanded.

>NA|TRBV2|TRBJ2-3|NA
TGTGCCAGAAAGGGGGGGAGCACAGATACGCAGTATTTT
CARKGGSTDTQYF
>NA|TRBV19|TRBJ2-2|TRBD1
TGTGCCAGTAAGGTCGGGACAGGGGGCACCAGGGAGCTGTTTTTT
CASKVGTGGTRELFF
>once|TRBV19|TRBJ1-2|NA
TGTGCCAGTAGCATACCGGGAACAGGCTATGGCTACACCTTC
CASSIPGTGYGYTF
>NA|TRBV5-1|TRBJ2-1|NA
TGCGCCAGCAGCTTGGACAGCCCCTACAATGAGCAGTTCTTC
CASSLDSPYNEQFF
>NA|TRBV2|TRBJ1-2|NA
TGTGCCAGCAGTGCGCAGGCCCTCCGTAACTATGGCTACACCTTC
CASSAQALRNYGYTF
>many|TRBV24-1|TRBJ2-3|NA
TGTGCCACGTCGGGGGCCGGGACAGATACGCAGTATTTT
CATSGAGTDTQYF
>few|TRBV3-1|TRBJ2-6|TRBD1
TGTGCCAGCAGCCAAGGGACAGGGGGCCTCACTGGGGCCAACGTCCTGACTTTC
CASSQGTGGLTGANVLTF
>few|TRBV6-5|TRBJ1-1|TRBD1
TGTGCCAGCAGTTACGCTCAGGGGGCAAGGACTGAAGCTCTCTTT
CASSYAQGARTEALF
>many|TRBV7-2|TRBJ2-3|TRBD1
TGTGCCAGCAGCCGGACAGGGATTTGGACTAGCACAGATACGCAGTATTTT
CASSRTGIWTSTDTQYF
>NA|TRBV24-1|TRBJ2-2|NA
TGTGCCGCCAGTGGTGGGAACGGGGAGCTGTTTTTT
CAASGGNGELFF
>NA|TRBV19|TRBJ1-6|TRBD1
TGTGCCAGTAGTGCCCAGGGGGATAATTCACCCCTCCACTTT
CASSAQGDNSPLHF
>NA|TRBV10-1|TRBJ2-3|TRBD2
TGCGCCAGCAGCTCGGGAGGGACAGATACGCAGTATTTT
CASSSGGTDTQYF
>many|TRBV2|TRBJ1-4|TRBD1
TGTGCCAGCAGTAAACAGGGGGCAGGTGAAAAACTGTTTTTT
CASSKQGAGEKLFF
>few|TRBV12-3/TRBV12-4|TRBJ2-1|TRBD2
TGTGCCAGCAGTCAGACTAGCGGGACCTCCTACAATGAGCAGTTCTTC
CASSQTSGTSYNEQFF
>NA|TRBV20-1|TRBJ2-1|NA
TGCAGTGCTAGAGATCTCCGGCGGAACTACTTC
CSARDLRRNYF
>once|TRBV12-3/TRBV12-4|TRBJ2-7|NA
TGTGCCAGCAAGGAGGCAGCCGCCTACGAGCAGTACTTC
CASKEAAAYEQYF
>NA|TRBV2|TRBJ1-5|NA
TGTGCCATCAGTGAGACGGGGAATCAGCCCCAGCATTTT
CAISETGNQPQHF
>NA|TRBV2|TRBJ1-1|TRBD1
TGTGCCAGCCTATATACAGGGGGCACTGAAGCTTTCTTT
CASLYTGGTEAFF
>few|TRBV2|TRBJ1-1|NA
TGTGCCAGCACCGAAATGGGCACTGAAGCTTTCTTT
CASTEMGTEAFF
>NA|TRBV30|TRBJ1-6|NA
TGTGCCTGGAACCGGGGGTGGGGCCGGGGAAGGACTAATTCACCCCTCCACTTT
CAWNRGWGRGRTNSPLHF
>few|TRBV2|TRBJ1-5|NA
TGTGCCAGCAGGGCGCAGGGAGAGACCCAGCATTTT
CASRAQGETQHF
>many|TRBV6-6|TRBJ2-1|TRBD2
TGTGCCAGCAGTTACCCGTTCGAGCGGGGCAATGAGCAGTTCTTC
CASSYPFERGNEQFF
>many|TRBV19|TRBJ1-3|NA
TGTGCCAGTAGTATTGGGGCAGGGAGAAACACCATATATTTT
CASSIGAGRNTIYF
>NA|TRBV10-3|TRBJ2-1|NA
TGTGCCAGCAGCGATCTCCGCGTGGGGGCTTACAATGAGCAGTTCTTC
CASSDLRVGAYNEQFF
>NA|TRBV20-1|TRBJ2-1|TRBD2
TGCAGTGCTACCTGGGGGGGCAATGAGCAGTTCTTC
CSATWGGNEQFF
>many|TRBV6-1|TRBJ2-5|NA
TGTGCCAGCAGTGAAGGATACATCACGGGGGAGACCCAGTACTTC
CASSEGYITGETQYF
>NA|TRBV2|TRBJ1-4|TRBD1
TGTGCCAGCCGCGGACAGGGAGGTATGGGAGGGGAAAAACTGTTTTTT
CASRGQGGMGGEKLFF
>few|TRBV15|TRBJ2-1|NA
TGTGCCACCAGCAGCAGACAGAATGAGCAGTTCTTC
CATSSRQNEQFF
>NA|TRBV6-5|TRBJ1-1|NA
TGTGCCAGCAGTTCCCCCCCGGTAATCACTGAAGCTTTCTTT
CASSSPPVITEAFF
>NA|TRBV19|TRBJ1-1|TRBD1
TGTGCCAGTAGTATACTGGGACAGGGGCCCACTGAAGCTTTCTTT
CASSILGQGPTEAFF
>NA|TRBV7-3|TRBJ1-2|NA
TGTGCCAGCAGCGCCAAAGGGAGGCGGACAGACTATGGCTACACCTTC
CASSAKGRRTDYGYTF
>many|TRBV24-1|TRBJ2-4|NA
TGTGCCACCGGAGCCCTGGGCAAAAACATTCAGTACTTC
CATGALGKNIQYF
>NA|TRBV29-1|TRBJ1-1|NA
TGCAGCGGGGGGACCAGGGACACTGAAGCTTTCTTT
CSGGTRDTEAFF
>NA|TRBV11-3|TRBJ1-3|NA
TGTGCCAGCAGCTTAGAGGGCAGACTCTCTGGAAACACCATATATTTT
CASSLEGRLSGNTIYF
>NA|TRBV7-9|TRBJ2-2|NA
TGTGCCAGCAGCCCACCTCACACCGGGGAGCTGTTTTTT
CASSPPHTGELFF
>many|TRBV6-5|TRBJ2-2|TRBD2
TGTGCCAGCAGTTACGGACTAGCGGGAGGACCCGGGGAGCTGTTTTTT
CASSYGLAGGPGELFF
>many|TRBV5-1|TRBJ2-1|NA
TGCGCCAGCAGCTTGGAGGATGAGCAGTTCTTC
CASSLEDEQFF
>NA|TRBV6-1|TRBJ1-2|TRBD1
TGTGCCAGCAGCGCTTCGGGACAGGGACGGGTTAACTATGGCTACACCTTC
CASSASGQGRVNYGYTF
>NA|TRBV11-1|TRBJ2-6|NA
TGTGCCAGCAGCTTCCAACGACGACCTTTCTCTGGGGCCAACGTCCTGACTTTC
CASSFQRRPFSGANVLTF
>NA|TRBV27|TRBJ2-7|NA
TGTGCCAGCAGTTTATCAGGGGTGACGAATACGGGGCTCTCCTACGAGCAGTACTTC
CASSLSGVTNTGLSYEQYF
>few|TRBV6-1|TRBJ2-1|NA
TGTGCCAGCAGACCTACAACAAGCTCCTACAATGAGCAGTTCTTC
CASRPTTSSYNEQFF